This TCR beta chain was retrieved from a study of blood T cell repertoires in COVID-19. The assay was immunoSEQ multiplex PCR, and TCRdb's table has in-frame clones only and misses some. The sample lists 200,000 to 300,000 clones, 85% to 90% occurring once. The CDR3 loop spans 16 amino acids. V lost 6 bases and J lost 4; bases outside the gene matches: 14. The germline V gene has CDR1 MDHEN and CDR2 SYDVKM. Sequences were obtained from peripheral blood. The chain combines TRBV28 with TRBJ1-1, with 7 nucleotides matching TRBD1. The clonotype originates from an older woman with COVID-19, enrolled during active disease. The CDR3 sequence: CASSRGGQGGGTEAFF. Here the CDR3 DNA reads TGTGCCAGCAGCCGAGGGGGCCAGGGAGGTGGCACTGAAGCTTTCTTT.